Listed below are T cell receptor beta chains from one sample, sequenced in a study of T-cell reconstitution after alpha-beta-depleted transplantation in children. A single record per CDR3 protein comes from TCRdb applying MiXCR to the PCR reads. The sample holds hundreds of thousands of distinct CDR3 sequences, approximately 15% seen once. Here the sequenced sample was PBMCs from the stem cell graft donor, taken from the stem cell graft. Source of these receptors: a human donor who donated a stem cell graft to a child with acute myeloid leukemia. Both conserved end residues are part of each CDR3. The D gene is left open where the match is weak. Size values are once, few and many counts, or a class for expanded clones, and some rows have none.

V gene	clone size	D gene	J gene	CDR3 protein	CDR3 DNA
TRBV7-2	.	.	TRBJ1-3	CASSRMAGNTIYF	TGTGCCAGCAGCCGAATGGCAGGGAACACCATATATTTT
TRBV30	.	.	TRBJ1-3	CAWSVRVSGNTIYF	TGTGCCTGGAGTGTAAGGGTCTCTGGAAACACCATATATTTT
TRBV5-5	.	TRBD2	TRBJ2-3	CASSFLAGMSTDTQYF	TGTGCCAGCAGCTTTCTAGCGGGGATGAGCACAGATACGCAGTATTTT
TRBV5-6	.	TRBD2	TRBJ2-7	CASSLDSGGAIYEQYF	TGTGCCAGCAGCTTGGATAGCGGGGGGGCCATCTACGAGCAGTACTTC
TRBV10-3	few	.	TRBJ2-1	CAIRDELSSYNEQFF	TGTGCCATCAGGGATGAGCTGAGCTCCTACAATGAGCAGTTCTTC
TRBV7-3	few	.	TRBJ2-1	CASSQFAMGNGGEQFF	TGTGCCAGCAGCCAATTTGCCATGGGCAATGGGGGTGAGCAGTTCTTC
TRBV25-1	many	.	TRBJ1-6	CASSGDGNSPLHF	TGTGCCAGCAGTGGAGACGGAAATTCACCCCTCCACTTT
TRBV20-1	many	.	TRBJ1-5	CSAKSGVGNQPQHF	TGCAGTGCTAAATCAGGGGTGGGCAATCAGCCCCAGCATTTT
TRBV4-3	.	TRBD1	TRBJ1-6	CASSQDDDRERNSPLHF	TGCGCCAGCAGCCAAGACGACGACAGGGAGAGGAATTCACCCCTCCACTTT
TRBV20-1	many	.	TRBJ1-5	CSASDRLLGPQHF	TGCAGTGCTAGTGACAGGCTATTGGGACCCCAGCATTTT
TRBV7-2	many	TRBD1	TRBJ2-7	CASSPRTGEDSYEQYF	TGTGCCAGCAGCCCTCGGACAGGGGAGGACTCCTACGAGCAGTACTTC
TRBV24-1	few	.	TRBJ1-1	CATRSWAPNTEAFF	TGTGCCACCAGGAGTTGGGCGCCGAACACTGAAGCTTTCTTT
TRBV10-3	many	.	TRBJ2-7	CAISESGGPRAIEQYF	TGTGCCATCAGTGAGTCTGGGGGGCCCAGGGCGATCGAGCAGTACTTC
TRBV11-1	.	.	TRBJ2-1	CASSWFQDNEQFF	TGTGCCAGCAGCTGGTTTCAGGACAATGAGCAGTTCTTC
TRBV4-2	.	.	TRBJ2-3	CASSQEGTRGTDTQYF	TGTGCCAGCAGCCAAGAAGGTACTAGGGGCACAGATACGCAGTATTTT
TRBV20-1	many	TRBD1	TRBJ1-2	CSARPQGQGNYGYTF	TGCAGTGCTAGACCCCAGGGACAGGGAAACTATGGCTACACCTTC
TRBV5-1	few	.	TRBJ2-2	CASQGETGELFF	TGCGCCAGCCAGGGTGAGACCGGGGAGCTGTTTTTT
TRBV12-3/TRBV12-4	many	.	TRBJ2-5	CASRVNLQETQYF	TGTGCCAGCAGGGTGAACCTCCAAGAGACCCAGTACTTC
TRBV12-3/TRBV12-4	.	TRBD2	TRBJ2-5	CASSRLGLARAETQYF	TGTGCCAGCAGCCGATTAGGACTAGCGAGAGCGGAGACCCAGTACTTC
TRBV6-1	.	.	TRBJ2-7	CASSPYGGRSSYEQYF	TGTGCCAGCAGTCCTTATGGTGGCAGGAGCTCCTACGAGCAGTACTTC
TRBV6-5	once	TRBD1	TRBJ2-5	CASRTGGAGQETQYF	TGTGCCAGCAGAACAGGGGGCGCGGGCCAAGAGACCCAGTACTTC
TRBV29-1	many	.	TRBJ2-3	CSVEDLARQHTQYF	TGCAGCGTTGAAGATCTGGCCAGACAGCATACGCAGTATTTT